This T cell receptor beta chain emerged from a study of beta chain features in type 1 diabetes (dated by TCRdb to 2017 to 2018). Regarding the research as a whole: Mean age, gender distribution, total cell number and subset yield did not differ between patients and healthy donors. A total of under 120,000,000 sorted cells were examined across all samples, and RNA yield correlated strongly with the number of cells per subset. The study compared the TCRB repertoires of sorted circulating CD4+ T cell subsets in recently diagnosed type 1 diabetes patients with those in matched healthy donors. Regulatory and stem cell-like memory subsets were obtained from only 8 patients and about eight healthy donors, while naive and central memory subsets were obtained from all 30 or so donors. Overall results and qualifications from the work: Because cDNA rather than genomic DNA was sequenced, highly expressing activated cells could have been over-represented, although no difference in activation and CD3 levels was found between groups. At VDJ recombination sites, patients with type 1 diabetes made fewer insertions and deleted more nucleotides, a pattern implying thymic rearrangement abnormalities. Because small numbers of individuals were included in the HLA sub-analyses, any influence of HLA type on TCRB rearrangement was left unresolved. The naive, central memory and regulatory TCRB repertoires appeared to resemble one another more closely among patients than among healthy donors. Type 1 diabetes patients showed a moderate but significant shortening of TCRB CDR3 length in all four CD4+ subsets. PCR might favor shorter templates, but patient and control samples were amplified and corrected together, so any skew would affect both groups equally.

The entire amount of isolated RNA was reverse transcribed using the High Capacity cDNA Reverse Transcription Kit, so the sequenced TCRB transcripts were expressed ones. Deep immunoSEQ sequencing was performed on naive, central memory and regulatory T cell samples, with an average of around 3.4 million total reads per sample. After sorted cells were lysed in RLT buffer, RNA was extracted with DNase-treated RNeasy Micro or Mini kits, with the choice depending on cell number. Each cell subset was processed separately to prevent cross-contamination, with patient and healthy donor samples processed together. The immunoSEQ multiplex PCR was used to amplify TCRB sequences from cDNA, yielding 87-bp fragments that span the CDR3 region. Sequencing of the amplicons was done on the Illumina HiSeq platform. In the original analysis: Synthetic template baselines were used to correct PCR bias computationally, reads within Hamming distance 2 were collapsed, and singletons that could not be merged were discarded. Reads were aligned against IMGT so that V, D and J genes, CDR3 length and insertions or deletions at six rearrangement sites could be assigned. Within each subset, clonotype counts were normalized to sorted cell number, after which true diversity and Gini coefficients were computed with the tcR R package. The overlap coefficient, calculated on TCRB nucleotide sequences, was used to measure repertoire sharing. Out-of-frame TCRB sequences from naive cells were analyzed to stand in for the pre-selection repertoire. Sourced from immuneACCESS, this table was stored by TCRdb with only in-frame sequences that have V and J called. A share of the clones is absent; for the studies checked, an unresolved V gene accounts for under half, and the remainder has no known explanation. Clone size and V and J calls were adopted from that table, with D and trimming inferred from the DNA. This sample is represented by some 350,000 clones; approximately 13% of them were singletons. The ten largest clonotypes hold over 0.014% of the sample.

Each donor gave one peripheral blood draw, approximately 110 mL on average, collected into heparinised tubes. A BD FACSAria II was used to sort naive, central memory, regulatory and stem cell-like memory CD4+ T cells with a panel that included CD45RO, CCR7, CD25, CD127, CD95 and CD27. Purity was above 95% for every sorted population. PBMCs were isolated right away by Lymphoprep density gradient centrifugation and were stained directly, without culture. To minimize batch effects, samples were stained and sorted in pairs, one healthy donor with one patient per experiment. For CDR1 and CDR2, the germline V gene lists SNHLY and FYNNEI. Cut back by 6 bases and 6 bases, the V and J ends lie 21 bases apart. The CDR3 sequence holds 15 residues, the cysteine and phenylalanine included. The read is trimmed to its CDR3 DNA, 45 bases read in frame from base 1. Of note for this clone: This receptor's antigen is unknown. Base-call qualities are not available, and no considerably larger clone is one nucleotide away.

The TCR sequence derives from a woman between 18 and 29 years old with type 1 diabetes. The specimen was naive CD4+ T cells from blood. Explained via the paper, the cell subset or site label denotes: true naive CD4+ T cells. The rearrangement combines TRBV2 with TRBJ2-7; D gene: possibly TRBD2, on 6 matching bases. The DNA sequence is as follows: TGTGCCAGCAGGGGGTTCGCGGGGAAGTCTGGCGAGCAGTACTTC. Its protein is CASRGFAGKSGEQYF. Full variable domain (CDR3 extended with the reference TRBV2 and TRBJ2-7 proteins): EPEVTQTPSHQVTQMGQEVILRCVPISNHLYFYWYRQILGQKVEFLVSFYNNEISEKSEIFDDQFSVERPDGSNFTLKIRSTKLEDSAMYFCASRGFAGKSGEQYFGPGTRLTVT.